The clone carrying this T cell receptor (beta chain) was counted ten times or more. This specimen comes from a study of early T cells in non-severe SARS-CoV-2 infection. TCRdb independently ran MiXCR on the 5' RACE reads; one entry per CDR3 protein. Of about 30,000 distinct CDR3 sequences in the sample, 5.6% are singletons; the top ten hold around 25%. Looked up from germline, CDR1 is MNHEY and CDR2 is SVGAGI. CDR3 size: 15 residues. V gave up 8 bases and J gave up 4 bases; unmatched junction bases: 14. This TCR was sampled from an adult who was a healthcare worker with PCR-confirmed SARS-CoV-2 infection or an uninfected control (not recorded which). Sequencing input: whole blood. This chain joins TRBV6-5 and TRBJ2-7; 7 positions match TRBD1. Here the CDR3 DNA reads TGTGCCAGCCGTCCCCAGACAGGGCTAAGGTACGAGCAGTACTTC. Its protein product is CASRPQTGLRYEQYF.